These T cell receptor beta chains were read from a single sample in a study of blood T cell repertoires in COVID-19. The data were produced by immunoSEQ multiplex PCR, yet TCRdb's version contains in-frame clones alone and is incomplete. In the table there are about 160,000 clones, 88% of which are singletons. Sequenced material: PBMCs or T cells enriched from blood (not recorded which). Receptor source: a woman aged 50 to 60 who had recovered from COVID-19. CDR3s leave out the opening cysteine and the closing phenylalanine or tryptophan. Each record gives: CDR3 protein, CDR3 length, V gene, J gene.

cdr3_aa: AWGTSGGITSSYEQY
cdr3_length: 15
v_call: TRBV30
j_call: TRBJ2-7

cdr3_aa: ASSLTSGAGDTQY
cdr3_length: 13
v_call: TRBV27
j_call: TRBJ2-3

cdr3_aa: ASSFQNSPLH
cdr3_length: 10
v_call: TRBV5-8
j_call: TRBJ1-6

cdr3_aa: ASSRSDTNQPQH
cdr3_length: 12
v_call: TRBV27
j_call: TRBJ1-5

cdr3_aa: ASSLMAGLSSGNTIY
cdr3_length: 15
v_call: TRBV7-8
j_call: TRBJ1-3

cdr3_aa: ASSSTEPQH
cdr3_length: 9
v_call: TRBV12-3/TRBV12-4
j_call: TRBJ1-5

cdr3_aa: ASSSDGMKRLF
cdr3_length: 11
v_call: TRBV7-9
j_call: TRBJ1-4

cdr3_aa: ASWSTGYVTEAF
cdr3_length: 12
v_call: TRBV27
j_call: TRBJ1-1

cdr3_aa: ASSPGQAYVDTQY
cdr3_length: 13
v_call: TRBV6-5
j_call: TRBJ2-3

cdr3_aa: ASSERASQLSYEQY
cdr3_length: 14
v_call: TRBV6-1
j_call: TRBJ2-7